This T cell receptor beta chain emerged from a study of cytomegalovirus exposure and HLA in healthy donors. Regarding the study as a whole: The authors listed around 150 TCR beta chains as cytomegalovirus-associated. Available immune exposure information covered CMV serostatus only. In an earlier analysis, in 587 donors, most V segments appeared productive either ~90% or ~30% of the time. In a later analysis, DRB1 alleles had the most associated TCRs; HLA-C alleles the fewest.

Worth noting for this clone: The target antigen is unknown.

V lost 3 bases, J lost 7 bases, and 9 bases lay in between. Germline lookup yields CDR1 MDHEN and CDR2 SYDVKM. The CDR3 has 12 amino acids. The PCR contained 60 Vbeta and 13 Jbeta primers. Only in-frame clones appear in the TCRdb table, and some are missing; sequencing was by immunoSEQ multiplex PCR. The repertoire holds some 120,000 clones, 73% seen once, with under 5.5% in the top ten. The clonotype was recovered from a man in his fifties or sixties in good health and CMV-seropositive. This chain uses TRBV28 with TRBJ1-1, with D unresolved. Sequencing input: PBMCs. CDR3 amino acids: CASSFVPGEAFF. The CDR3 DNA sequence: TGTGCCAGCAGTTTTGTCCCCGGTGAAGCTTTCTTT.